These T cell receptor beta chains were read from a single sample in a study of blood T cell repertoires in COVID-19. Measured with immunoSEQ multiplex PCR; TCRdb has only the in-frame clones, and not every one. This table holds about 240,000 clones, 85% to 90% found once. Sequencing was performed on PBMCs or T cells enriched from blood (not recorded which). Receptors originate from a man aged 35 to 55 who had recovered from COVID-19. CDR3s include the opening cysteine and the closing phenylalanine or tryptophan. The D gene is left open where the match is weak. The size field is filled for only some rows; it gives once, few, many or a size class.

d_gene	v_gene	j_gene	abundance	CDR3aa	CDR3nt
NA	TRBV2	TRBJ2-2	NA	CASSVGRSGELFF	TGTGCCAGCAGTGTGGGGAGGTCCGGGGAGCTGTTTTTT
TRBD1	TRBV6-2/TRBV6-3	TRBJ2-2	NA	CASSGQGVSGELFF	TGTGCCAGCAGTGGACAGGGGGTCAGCGGGGAGCTGTTTTTT
TRBD2	TRBV7-7	TRBJ2-1	NA	CASSLTLGRAGNEQFF	TGTGCCAGCAGCTTAACCCTCGGGAGGGCCGGAAATGAGCAGTTCTTC
NA	TRBV18	TRBJ2-7	NA	CASSPSAGEQYF	TGTGCCAGCTCACCCTCGGCAGGGGAGCAGTACTTC
NA	TRBV27	TRBJ2-4	NA	CASSYRDLNIQYF	TGTGCCAGCAGTTATCGGGACTTGAACATTCAGTACTTC
TRBD1	TRBV18	TRBJ2-6	NA	CASSARQGASGANVLTF	TGTGCCAGCTCAGCCCGACAGGGGGCTTCTGGGGCCAACGTCCTGACTTTC
NA	TRBV6-6	TRBJ1-2	NA	CASSYSAVGSGYGYTF	TGTGCCAGCAGTTACTCCGCCGTTGGGTCGGGCTATGGCTACACCTTC
NA	TRBV19	TRBJ1-2	NA	CASSVGGYGYTF	TGTGCCAGTAGTGTGGGGGGCTATGGCTACACCTTC
NA	TRBV5-4	TRBJ1-4	NA	CASSSGTPNEKLFF	TGTGCCAGCAGCTCCGGGACACCTAATGAAAAACTGTTTTTT
TRBD1	TRBV11-2	TRBJ2-2	NA	CASSARQGMATGELFF	TGTGCCAGCAGCGCGAGACAGGGGATGGCGACCGGGGAGCTGTTTTTT
TRBD1	TRBV5-1	TRBJ2-7	NA	CASSLTGTGGAYEQYF	TGCGCCAGCAGCTTGACCGGGACAGGGGGAGCCTACGAGCAGTACTTC
NA	TRBV5-1	TRBJ2-7	NA	CASSLGIGLSYEQYF	TGCGCCAGCAGCTTGGGTATCGGACTCTCCTACGAGCAGTACTTC
TRBD2	TRBV7-9	TRBJ2-3	NA	CASSDGLARSTDTQYF	TGTGCCAGCAGCGATGGACTAGCTCGCAGCACAGATACGCAGTATTTT
NA	TRBV6-5	TRBJ2-6	NA	CAVLSGANVLTF	TGTGCCGTCCTATCTGGGGCCAACGTCCTGACTTTC
NA	TRBV11-2	TRBJ1-1	NA	CASSLGTGQGTEAFF	TGTGCCAGCAGCTTAGGTACAGGGCAGGGCACTGAAGCTTTCTTT
NA	TRBV19	TRBJ2-5	NA	CASSAGLETQYF	TGTGCCAGTAGTGCAGGTCTAGAGACCCAGTACTTC
TRBD1	TRBV6-6	TRBJ2-2	NA	CASGSPGQRTGELFF	TGTGCCAGCGGATCTCCGGGACAGAGGACCGGGGAGCTGTTTTTT
NA	TRBV27	TRBJ2-3	NA	CASSLGENTDTQYF	TGTGCCAGCAGTTTAGGTGAGAACACAGATACGCAGTATTTT
NA	TRBV30	TRBJ2-3	NA	CAWNGDTQYF	TGTGCCTGGAACGGTGATACGCAGTATTTT
NA	TRBV2	TRBJ1-1	NA	CASSPRTALLQAFF	TGTGCCAGCAGTCCGAGGACAGCTCTCCTCCAAGCTTTCTTT
NA	TRBV7-8	TRBJ1-1	NA	CASSFSGNTEAFF	TGTGCCAGCAGTTTCTCCGGGAACACTGAAGCTTTCTTT
TRBD1	TRBV9	TRBJ2-3	NA	CASSVADRGITTYGADTQYF	TGTGCCAGCAGCGTAGCAGACAGGGGGATAACAACGTACGGGGCAGATACGCAGTATTTT
NA	TRBV27	TRBJ2-7	NA	CASSIRGPYEQYF	TGTGCCAGCAGTATTAGGGGTCCGTACGAGCAGTACTTC
TRBD1	TRBV7-6	TRBJ1-1	NA	CASSPETGVPEAFF	TGTGCCAGCAGCCCCGAGACAGGGGTCCCTGAAGCTTTCTTT
NA	TRBV19	TRBJ1-4	NA	CASSIQGLGEKLFF	TGTGCCAGTAGTATCCAGGGGCTGGGTGAAAAACTGTTTTTT
NA	TRBV30	TRBJ2-7	NA	CAWSEDSLAEQYF	TGTGCCTGGAGTGAGGACAGTCTAGCCGAGCAGTACTTC
TRBD1	TRBV7-3	TRBJ2-7	NA	CASSAGTGAVGHEQYF	TGTGCCAGCAGCGCCGGGACAGGGGCCGTAGGCCACGAGCAGTACTTC
NA	TRBV11-2	TRBJ2-1	NA	CASSLDRYNEQFF	TGTGCCAGCAGCTTAGATAGATACAATGAGCAGTTCTTC
NA	TRBV9	TRBJ2-1	NA	CASSVAGGTAPYNEQFF	TGTGCCAGCAGCGTAGCGGGTGGGACTGCCCCCTACAATGAGCAGTTCTTC
NA	TRBV18	TRBJ1-1	NA	CASSSQTGLNTEAFF	TGTGCCAGCTCAAGTCAGACAGGCTTGAACACTGAAGCTTTCTTT
TRBD1	TRBV6-2/TRBV6-3	TRBJ2-5	NA	CASSHPGQGVETQYF	TGTGCCAGCAGTCACCCGGGACAGGGGGTTGAGACCCAGTACTTC
NA	TRBV7-2	TRBJ2-3	NA	CASSLGARPPPTTQYF	TGTGCCAGCAGCTTAGGGGCCCGGCCCCCTCCGACCACGCAGTATTTT
NA	TRBV29-1	TRBJ1-2	few	CSVVGRNYGYTF	TGCAGCGTTGTTGGCAGAAACTATGGCTACACCTTC
NA	TRBV5-1	TRBJ1-2	many	CASSLKYVGAIYGYTF	TGCGCCAGCAGCTTGAAATATGTGGGGGCGATTTATGGCTACACCTTC
NA	TRBV5-4	TRBJ2-5	NA	CASSFKGEETQYF	TGTGCCAGCAGCTTCAAGGGAGAAGAGACCCAGTACTTC
NA	TRBV7-3	TRBJ1-2	NA	CASSETGGTYGYTF	TGTGCCAGCAGCGAAACGGGGGGGACCTATGGCTACACCTTC
NA	TRBV5-1	TRBJ1-4	NA	CASSLVGGPNEKLFF	TGCGCCAGCAGCTTGGTGGGGGGGCCTAATGAAAAACTGTTTTTT
NA	TRBV9	TRBJ1-1	NA	CASSPRGGADTEAFF	TGTGCCAGCAGCCCCCGAGGTGGGGCAGACACTGAAGCTTTCTTT
TRBD2	TRBV15	TRBJ2-7	once	CATSRERPSGGAYEQYF	TGTGCCACCAGCAGAGAGAGACCAAGCGGGGGGGCCTACGAGCAGTACTTC
TRBD1	TRBV4-1	TRBJ1-1	NA	CASSQGQGRTEAFF	TGCGCCAGCAGCCAAGGACAGGGGCGGACTGAAGCTTTCTTT
TRBD1	TRBV4-3	TRBJ1-6	few	CASRRQGRDSPLHF	TGCGCCAGCAGGCGACAGGGAAGGGATTCACCCCTCCACTTT
NA	TRBV5-6	TRBJ2-7	once	CASSYEQGRQYF	TGTGCCAGCAGCTACGAGCAGGGAAGGCAGTACTTC
TRBD1	TRBV4-1	TRBJ1-2	NA	CASSPQLRDRGYGYTF	TGCGCCAGCAGCCCTCAGTTACGGGACAGAGGATATGGCTACACCTTC
NA	TRBV11-3	TRBJ1-2	NA	CASSPQGPPLF	TGTGCCAGCAGCCCACAGGGCCCTCCACTCTTC
NA	TRBV7-2	TRBJ2-1	NA	CASSLARGLESYNEQFF	TGTGCCAGCAGCTTAGCGCGGGGACTGGAGTCCTACAATGAGCAGTTCTTC
NA	TRBV3-1/TRBV3-2	TRBJ1-5	NA	CASSQSLAGNQPQHF	TGTGCCAGCAGCCAATCGTTGGCGGGCAATCAGCCCCAGCATTTT
TRBD1	TRBV6-4	TRBJ2-1	few	CASSPGQGGGNEQFF	TGTGCCAGCAGTCCAGGACAGGGAGGCGGCAATGAGCAGTTCTTC
NA	TRBV18	TRBJ1-3	NA	CASSPTGLSGNTIYF	TGTGCCAGCTCACCAACCGGACTGTCTGGAAACACCATATATTTT